This T cell receptor (beta chain) derives from a study of response to subunit inactivated influenza vaccine. The germline V gene encodes CDR1 SQVTM and CDR2 ANQGSEA. The CDR3 totals 13 residues. The V segment lost 3 bases and the J segment 9 bases; nucleotides outside the gene matches: 4. A remark on this clonotype: Its antigen remains unknown.

General observations from the study: Each seasonal influenza vaccination, the authors suggested, recruits few new T cells.

From the RT-PCR reads, TCRdb called clonotypes with MiXCR, one entry per CDR3 protein. The table includes hundreds of thousands of distinct CDR3 sequences, around 20% detected once. The TCR originated in a man aged 50-60 years who received an inactivated influenza vaccine. The chain uses TRBV29-1 and TRBJ2-1; 11 bases fit TRBD2. The sample was PBMCs from blood, taken around 5 days after vaccination. The CDR3 reads CSVDSGRAFEQFF. The CDR3 nucleotides read TGCAGCGTTGATAGCGGGAGGGCCTTTGAGCAGTTCTTC.